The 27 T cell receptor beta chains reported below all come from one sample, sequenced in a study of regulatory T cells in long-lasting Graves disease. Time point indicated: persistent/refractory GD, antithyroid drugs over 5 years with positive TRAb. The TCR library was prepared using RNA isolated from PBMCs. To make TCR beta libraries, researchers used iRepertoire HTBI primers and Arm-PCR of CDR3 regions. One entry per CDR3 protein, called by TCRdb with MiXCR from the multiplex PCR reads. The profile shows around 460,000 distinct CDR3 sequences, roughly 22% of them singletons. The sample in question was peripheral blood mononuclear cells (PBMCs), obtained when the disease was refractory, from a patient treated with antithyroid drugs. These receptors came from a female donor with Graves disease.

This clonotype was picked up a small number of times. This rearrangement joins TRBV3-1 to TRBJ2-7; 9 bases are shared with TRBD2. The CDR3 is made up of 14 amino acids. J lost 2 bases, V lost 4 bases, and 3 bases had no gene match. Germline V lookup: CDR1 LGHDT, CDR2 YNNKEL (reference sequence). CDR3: CASSPTSGTYEQYF. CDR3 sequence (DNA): TGTGCCAGCAGCCCGACTAGCGGAACCTACGAGCAGTACTTC.

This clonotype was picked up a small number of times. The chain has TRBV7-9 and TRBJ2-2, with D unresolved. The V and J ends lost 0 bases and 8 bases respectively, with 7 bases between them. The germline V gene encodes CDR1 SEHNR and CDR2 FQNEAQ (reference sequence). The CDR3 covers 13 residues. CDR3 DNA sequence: TGTGCCAGCAGCTTAGCGATGTTGGGGGAGCTGTTTTTT. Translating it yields CASSLAMLGELFF.

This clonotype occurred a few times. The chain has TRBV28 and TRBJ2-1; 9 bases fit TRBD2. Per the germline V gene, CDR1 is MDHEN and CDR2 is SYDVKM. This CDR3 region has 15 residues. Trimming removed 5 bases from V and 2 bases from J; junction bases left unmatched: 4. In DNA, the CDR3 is TGTGCCAGCAGTCCCTCTAGCGGGACCTACAATGAGCAGTTCTTC. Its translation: CASSPSSGTYNEQFF.

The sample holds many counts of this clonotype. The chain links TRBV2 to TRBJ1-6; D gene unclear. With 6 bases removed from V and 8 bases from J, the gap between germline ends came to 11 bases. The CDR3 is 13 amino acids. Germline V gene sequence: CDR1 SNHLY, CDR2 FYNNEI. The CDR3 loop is CASSIEGDSPLHF. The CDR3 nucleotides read TGTGCCAGCAGCATAGAGGGAGATTCACCCCTCCACTTT. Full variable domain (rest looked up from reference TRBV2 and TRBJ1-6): EPEVTQTPSHQVTQMGQEVILRCVPISNHLYFYWYRQILGQKVEFLVSFYNNEISEKSEIFDDQFSVERPDGSNFTLKIRSTKLEDSAMYFCASSIEGDSPLHFGNGTRLTVT.

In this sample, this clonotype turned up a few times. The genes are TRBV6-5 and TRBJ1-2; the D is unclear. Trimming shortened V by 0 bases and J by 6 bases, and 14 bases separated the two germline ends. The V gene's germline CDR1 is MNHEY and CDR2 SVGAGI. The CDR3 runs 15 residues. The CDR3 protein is CASSYSIAESDGYTF. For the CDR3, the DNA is TGTGCCAGCAGTTACTCGATCGCGGAGTCGGATGGCTACACCTTC.

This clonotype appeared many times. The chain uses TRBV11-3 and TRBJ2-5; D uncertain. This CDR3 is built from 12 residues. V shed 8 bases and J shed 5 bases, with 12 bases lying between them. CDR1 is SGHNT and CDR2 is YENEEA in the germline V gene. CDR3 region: CASVGFRETQYF. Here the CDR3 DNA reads TGTGCCAGCGTGGGGTTCCGGGAGACCCAGTACTTC.

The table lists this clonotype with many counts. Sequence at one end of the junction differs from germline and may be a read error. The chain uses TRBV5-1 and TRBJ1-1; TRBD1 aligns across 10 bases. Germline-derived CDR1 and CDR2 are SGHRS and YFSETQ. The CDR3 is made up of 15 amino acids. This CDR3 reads CASSPGQGLNTEAFF. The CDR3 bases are TGTGCCAGCAGTCCGGGACAGGGGTTGAACACTGAAGCTTTCTTT.

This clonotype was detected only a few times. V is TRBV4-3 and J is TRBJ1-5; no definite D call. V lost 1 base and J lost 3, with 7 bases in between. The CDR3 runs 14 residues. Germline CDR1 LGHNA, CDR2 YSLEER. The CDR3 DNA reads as TGCGCCAGCAGCCAAGGTGCATTCAATCAGCCCCAGCATTTT. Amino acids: CASSQGAFNQPQHF.

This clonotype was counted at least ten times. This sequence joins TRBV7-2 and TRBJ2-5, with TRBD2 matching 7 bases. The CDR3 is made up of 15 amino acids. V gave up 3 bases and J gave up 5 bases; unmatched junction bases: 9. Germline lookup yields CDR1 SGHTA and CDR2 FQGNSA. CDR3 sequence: CASSFTPGGTETQYF. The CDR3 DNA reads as TGTGCCAGCAGCTTCACGCCCGGGGGGACGGAGACCCAGTACTTC.

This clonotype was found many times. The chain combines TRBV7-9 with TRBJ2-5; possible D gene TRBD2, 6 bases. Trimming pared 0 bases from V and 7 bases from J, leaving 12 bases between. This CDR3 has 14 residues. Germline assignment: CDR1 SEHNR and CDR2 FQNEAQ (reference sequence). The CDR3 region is CASSLAGGLGTQYF. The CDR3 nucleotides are TGTGCCAGCAGCTTAGCGGGAGGCCTGGGGACCCAGTACTTC. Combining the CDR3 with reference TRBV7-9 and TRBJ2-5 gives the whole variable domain DTGVSQNPRHKITKRGQNVTFRCDPISEHNRLYWYRQTLGQGPEFLTYFQNEAQLEKSRLLSDRFSAERPKGSFSTLEIQRTEQGDSAMYLCASSLAGGLGTQYFGPGTRLLVL.

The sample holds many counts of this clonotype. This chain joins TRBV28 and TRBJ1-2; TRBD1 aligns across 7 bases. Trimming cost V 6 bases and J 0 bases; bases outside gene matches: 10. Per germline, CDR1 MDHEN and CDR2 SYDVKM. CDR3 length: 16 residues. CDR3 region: CASRSRGRVANYGYTF. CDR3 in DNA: TGTGCCAGCAGATCGAGGGGGCGTGTTGCTAACTATGGCTACACCTTC.

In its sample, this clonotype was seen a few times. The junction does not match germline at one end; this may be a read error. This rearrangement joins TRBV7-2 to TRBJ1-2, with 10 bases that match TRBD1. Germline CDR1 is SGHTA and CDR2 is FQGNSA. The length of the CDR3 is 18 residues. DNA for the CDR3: TGTGCCGGCAGCCTGCGTGCAGGACAGGGGGGAGTAAGTGGTGGCTACACCTTC. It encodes CAGSLRAGQGGVSGGYTF.

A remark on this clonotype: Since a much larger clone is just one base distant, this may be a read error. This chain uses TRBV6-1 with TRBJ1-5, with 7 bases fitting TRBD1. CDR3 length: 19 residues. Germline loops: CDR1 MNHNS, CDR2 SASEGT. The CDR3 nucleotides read TGTGCCAGCAGTGATAACAGGGGCTCCCAACTCCGGCCAAATCAGTCCCAGCATTTT. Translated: CASSDNRGSQLRPNQSQHF.

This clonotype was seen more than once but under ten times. DNA for the CDR3: TGTGCCAGCAGTGGCTCCGGACTAGCGGCCGTGCAGTACTTC. Translated: CASSGSGLAAVQYF. This chain connects TRBV27 to TRBJ2-7; 10 bases match TRBD2. Germline-derived CDR1 and CDR2 are MNHEY and SMNVEV (reference sequence). V lost 5 bases and J lost 9; bases outside the gene matches: 10. This CDR3 has 14 residues.

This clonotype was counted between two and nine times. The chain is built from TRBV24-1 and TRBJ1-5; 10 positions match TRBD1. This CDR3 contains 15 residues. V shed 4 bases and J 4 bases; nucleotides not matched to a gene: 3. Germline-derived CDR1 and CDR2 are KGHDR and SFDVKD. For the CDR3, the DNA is TGTGCCACCAGTGAGACAGGGGGCCGGAATCAGCCCCAGCATTTT. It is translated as CATSETGGRNQPQHF.

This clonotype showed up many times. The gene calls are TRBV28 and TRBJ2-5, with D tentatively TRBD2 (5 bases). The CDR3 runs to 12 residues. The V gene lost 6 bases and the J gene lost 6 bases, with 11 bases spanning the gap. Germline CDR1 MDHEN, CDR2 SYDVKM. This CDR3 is CASSPTKKTQYF. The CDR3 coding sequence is TGTGCCAGCAGCCCGACTAAAAAGACCCAGTACTTC.

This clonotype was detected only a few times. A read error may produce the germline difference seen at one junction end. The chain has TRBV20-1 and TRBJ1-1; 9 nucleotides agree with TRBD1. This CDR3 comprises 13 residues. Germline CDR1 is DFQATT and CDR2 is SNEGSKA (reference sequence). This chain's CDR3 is CSASFVQGAEAFF. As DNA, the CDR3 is TGCAGTGCTAGTTTTGTACAGGGGGCTGAGGCTTTCTTT.

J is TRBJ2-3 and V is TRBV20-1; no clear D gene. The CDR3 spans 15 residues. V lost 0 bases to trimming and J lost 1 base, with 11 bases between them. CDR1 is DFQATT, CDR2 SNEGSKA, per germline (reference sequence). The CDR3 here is CSARDALLGTDTQYF. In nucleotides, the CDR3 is TGCAGTGCTAGAGATGCCCTGCTGGGCACAGATACGCAGTATTTT.

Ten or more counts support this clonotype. CDR3 in amino acids: CATSQGGLNTEAFF. The DNA for the CDR3 is TGTGCCACCAGCCAGGGAGGATTGAACACTGAAGCTTTCTTT. The chain is built from TRBV15 and TRBJ1-1; D is possibly TRBD1 (5 bases). The CDR3 runs 14 residues. V was clipped by 5 bases and J by 0 bases, with 10 bases between them. Germline V gene sequence: CDR1 LNHNV, CDR2 YYDKDF (reference sequence).

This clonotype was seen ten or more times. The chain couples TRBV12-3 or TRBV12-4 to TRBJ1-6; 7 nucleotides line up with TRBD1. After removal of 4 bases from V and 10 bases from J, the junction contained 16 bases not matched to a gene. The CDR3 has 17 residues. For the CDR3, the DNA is TGTGCCAGCAGTTCCAGGGGGGGGAGGACGGAATACTCACCCCTCCACTTT. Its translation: CASSSRGGRTEYSPLHF.

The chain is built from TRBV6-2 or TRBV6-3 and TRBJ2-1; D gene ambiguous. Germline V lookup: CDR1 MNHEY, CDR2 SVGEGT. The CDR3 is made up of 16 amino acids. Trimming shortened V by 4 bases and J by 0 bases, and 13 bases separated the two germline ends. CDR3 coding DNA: TGTGCCAGCAGTTCAAGCCGGGCAAGCTCCTACAATGAGCAGTTCTTC. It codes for CASSSSRASSYNEQFF.

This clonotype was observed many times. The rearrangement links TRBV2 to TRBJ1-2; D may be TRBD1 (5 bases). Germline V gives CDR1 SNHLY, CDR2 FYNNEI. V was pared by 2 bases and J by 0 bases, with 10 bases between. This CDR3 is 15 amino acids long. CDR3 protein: CASSEILGPNYGYTF. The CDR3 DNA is TGTGCCAGCAGTGAAATACTGGGACCTAACTATGGCTACACCTTC.

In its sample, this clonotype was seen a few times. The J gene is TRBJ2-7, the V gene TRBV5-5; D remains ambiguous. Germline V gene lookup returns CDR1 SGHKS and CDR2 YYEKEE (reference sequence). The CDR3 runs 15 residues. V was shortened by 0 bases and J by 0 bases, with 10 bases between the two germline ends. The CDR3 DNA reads TGTGCCAGCAGCTTGGCCCAGACAACCTCCTACGAGCAGTACTTC. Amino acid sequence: CASSLAQTTSYEQYF.

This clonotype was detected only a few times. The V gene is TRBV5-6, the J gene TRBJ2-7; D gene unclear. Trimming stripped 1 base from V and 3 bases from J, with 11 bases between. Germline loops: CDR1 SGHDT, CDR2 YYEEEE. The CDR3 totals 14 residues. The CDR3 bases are TGTGCCAGCAGCTTGACCCCAGTTGGCTACGAGCAGTACTTC. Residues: CASSLTPVGYEQYF.

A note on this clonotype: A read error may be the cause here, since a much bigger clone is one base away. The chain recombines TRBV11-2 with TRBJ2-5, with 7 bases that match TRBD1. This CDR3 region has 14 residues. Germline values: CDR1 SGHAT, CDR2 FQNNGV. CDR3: CASSFIGGPETRYF. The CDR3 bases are TGTGCCAGCAGCTTCATAGGGGGCCCAGAGACCCGGTACTTC.

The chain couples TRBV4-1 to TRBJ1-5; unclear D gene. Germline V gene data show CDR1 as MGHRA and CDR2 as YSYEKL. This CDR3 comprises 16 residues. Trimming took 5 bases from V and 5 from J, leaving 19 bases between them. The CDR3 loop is CASSASGRWVDQPQHF. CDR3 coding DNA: TGCGCCAGCAGCGCCTCAGGCAGGTGGGTCGATCAGCCCCAGCATTTT.

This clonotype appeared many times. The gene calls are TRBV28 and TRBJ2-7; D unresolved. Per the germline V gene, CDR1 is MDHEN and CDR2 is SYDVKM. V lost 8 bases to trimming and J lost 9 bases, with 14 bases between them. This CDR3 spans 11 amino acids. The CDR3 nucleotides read TGTGCCAGCTTCGGTTTGGGCGGGCAGTACTTC. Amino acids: CASFGLGGQYF.